The 4 T cell receptor beta chains presented below share a single source sample, sequenced in a study of blood T cell repertoires in COVID-19. Here immunoSEQ multiplex PCR was the method, and the copy in TCRdb shows in-frame clones only, minus some. Here the sample spans under 150,000 clones, around 80% being singletons. The sequenced sample consisted of peripheral blood. These receptors came from a human donor in a cohort sampled during active COVID-19.

The rearrangement joins TRBV6-1 to TRBJ1-6; D is uncertain. The ends were cut back, 3 bases at V and 0 bases at J, with 6 bases in the middle. Germline lookup yields CDR1 MNHNS and CDR2 SASEGT. This CDR3 spans 15 amino acids. DNA for the CDR3: TGTGCCAGCAGTGATCAGGTCTCCTATAATTCACCCCTCCACTTT. Translation: CASSDQVSYNSPLHF.

The rearrangement links TRBV6-2 or TRBV6-3 to TRBJ1-2; D remains unclear. Germline CDR1 reads MNHEY; CDR2 reads SVGEGT. The CDR3 is 15 residues long. The germline V and J ends were trimmed by 5 bases and 4 bases, with 17 bases remaining between them. CDR3 region: CASSHPGTTFYGYTF. The CDR3 bases are TGTGCCAGCAGTCACCCGGGAACAACCTTCTATGGCTACACCTTC.

The J gene is TRBJ2-5, the V gene TRBV30, with 10 bases matching TRBD2. The CDR3 length is 16 residues. V shed 5 bases and J 5 bases; nucleotides not matched to a gene: 14. The germline gives CDR1 GTSNPN, CDR2 SVGIG (reference sequence). CDR3 sequence reads: CAWGLAGGFQGETQYF. The CDR3 DNA reads as TGTGCCTGGGGATTAGCGGGGGGCTTTCAGGGTGAGACCCAGTACTTC.

The CDR3, as DNA: TGTGCCTCCATGACTAGCAGTCAAGAGACCCAGTACTTC. It translates to CASMTSSQETQYF. The chain has TRBV7-9 and TRBJ2-5; 7 nucleotides match TRBD2. The CDR3 is 13 residues long. Germline V gene sequence: CDR1 SEHNR, CDR2 FQNEAQ (reference sequence). J gave up 2 bases and V 11 bases, and 8 bases lay outside the gene matches.